This T cell receptor (beta chain) was captured by sequencing in a study of control samples from healthy donors and cancer patients. Germline lookup yields CDR1 MGHRA and CDR2 YSYEKL. The CDR3 is 16 amino acids. Trimming left V 2 bases short and J 3 bases short, with 16 bases between. This clone was recorded only once. The method was immunoSEQ multiplex PCR; TCRdb's version includes in-frame clones alone and lacks a portion of them. This sample has around 140,000 clones, with over 85% found just once. V usage is TRBV4-1 and J usage is TRBJ1-1, with D tentatively TRBD1 (5 bases). The specimen was PBMCs. The sequence came from a man aged 45-65 years with head and neck cancer. The CDR3 loop reads CASSQIYQGGDTEAFF. The CDR3 nucleotides are TGCGCCAGCAGCCAAATTTACCAGGGTGGGGACACTGAAGCTTTCTTT.